These T cell receptor beta chains were read from a single sample in a study of early T cells in non-severe SARS-CoV-2 infection. In TCRdb, the 5' RACE reads were re-called with MiXCR into one record per CDR3 protein. This table holds 85,000 to 90,000 distinct CDR3 sequences, about 15% found once. Sequenced sample: whole blood. The receptors come from an adult who was a healthcare worker with PCR-confirmed SARS-CoV-2 infection or an uninfected control (not recorded which). Both conserved end residues are trimmed from each CDR3. A D gene is named only where the DNA matches it firmly.

>NA|TRBV12-3/TRBV12-4|TRBJ1-4|13
ASSPQGFPNEKLF
>NA|TRBV4-2|TRBJ2-3|13
ATLMGRPGTDTQY
>NA|TRBV3-1|TRBJ2-1|13
ASSQSRGIYNEQF
>NA|TRBV24-1|TRBJ2-3|12
ATSGTPRADTQY
>NA|TRBV14|TRBJ1-2|12
ASSQETLLGGYT
>NA|TRBV12-3/TRBV12-4|TRBJ2-2|13
ASSSRVTNTGELF
>NA|TRBV12-3/TRBV12-4|TRBJ2-3|14
ASSTAMAQGRDTQY
>TRBD1|TRBV4-1|TRBJ2-1|13
ASSSGQGPYNEQF
>NA|TRBV24-1|TRBJ2-1|14
ATSLKGRGTYNEQF
>TRBD1|TRBV27|TRBJ2-1|13
ASSVDRARGNEQF
>NA|TRBV7-2|TRBJ2-1|13
ASSSAQGPYNEQF
>NA|TRBV12-3/TRBV12-4|TRBJ2-2|13
ASRPRDLVTGELF
>TRBD1|TRBV19|TRBJ1-5|11
ASRSDRDQPQH
>NA|TRBV12-5|TRBJ2-1|13
ASGLAGTSYNEQF
>NA|TRBV7-2|TRBJ1-5|11
ASSVYSNQPQH
>NA|TRBV20-1|TRBJ1-6|13
SARATVLDNSPLH
>NA|TRBV29-1|TRBJ1-1|12
SVEVGPGRTEAF
>NA|TRBV12-3/TRBV12-4|TRBJ1-2|13
ASSPQGTQSLGYT
>NA|TRBV7-2|TRBJ2-2|12
ASSLAAEGGELF
>TRBD2|TRBV2|TRBJ2-2|13
ASSDFSSGTGELF
>NA|TRBV7-2|TRBJ1-2|13
ASSLGGLKNYGYT
>TRBD1|TRBV20-1|TRBJ2-3|14
SAREISRQGTDTQY
>NA|TRBV5-4|TRBJ2-5|13
ASSADQGFEETQY
>NA|TRBV7-9|TRBJ2-3|13
ASSNPGGAGDTQY
>NA|TRBV11-3|TRBJ1-5|13
ASSSKSLDNQPQH
>NA|TRBV9|TRBJ1-1|13
ASSVEPRPGTEAF
>NA|TRBV9|TRBJ2-3|15
ASSAISGQLSTDTQY
>NA|TRBV12-3/TRBV12-4|TRBJ2-5|14
AQSSPLGGGQETQY
>TRBD2|TRBV2|TRBJ2-3|13
ASSHSGGAADTQY
>TRBD2|TRBV29-1|TRBJ2-1|12
SSRGTSGPDEQF